This T cell receptor (beta chain) was profiled in a study of OX40 agonist ivuxolimab in advanced cancers. In its sample, this clone was seen once. The CDR3 sequence is 12 residues long. With 2 bases removed from V and 7 bases from J, the gap between germline ends came to 5 bases. Germline loops: CDR1 SGHVS, CDR2 FQNEAQ. TCRdb's copy holds only in-frame clones and misses some; the assay was immunoSEQ multiplex PCR. The repertoire holds about 18,000 clones, with around 86% as singletons. The V gene is TRBV7-8, the J gene TRBJ1-4; unclear D gene. The sequenced sample was CD4+ or CD8+ T cells sorted from blood, obtained in a trial of the OX40 agonist ivuxolimab. The TCR sequence derives from an adult with an advanced solid tumor such as melanoma, head and neck, liver or kidney cancer. The chain's CDR3 is CASSLRAEKLFF. The CDR3 nucleotides are TGTGCCAGCAGCTTAAGGGCTGAAAAACTGTTTTTT.